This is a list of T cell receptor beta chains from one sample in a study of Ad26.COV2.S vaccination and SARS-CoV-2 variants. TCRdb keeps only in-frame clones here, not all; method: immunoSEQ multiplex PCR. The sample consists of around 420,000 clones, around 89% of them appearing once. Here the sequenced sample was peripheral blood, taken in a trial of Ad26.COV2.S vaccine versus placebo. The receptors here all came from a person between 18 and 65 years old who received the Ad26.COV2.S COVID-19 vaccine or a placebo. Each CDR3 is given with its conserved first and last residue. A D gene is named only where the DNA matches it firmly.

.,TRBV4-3,CASSQEGGAFSGNTIYF
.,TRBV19,CASNPGRGQRMNTEAFF
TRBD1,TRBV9,CASSVGTGGSYEQYF
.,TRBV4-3,CASSQDKTDLYGYTF
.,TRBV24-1,CATTWIPGPNQPQHF
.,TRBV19,CASSSAIVSTDTQYF
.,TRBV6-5,CASSYDGIGDGKLFF
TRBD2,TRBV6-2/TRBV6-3,CASSSPIAGGYYNEQFF
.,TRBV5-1,CASSLDGTKQPQHF
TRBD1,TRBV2,CASSERLGGGGGYTF
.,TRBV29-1,CSVSRGSGNTIYF
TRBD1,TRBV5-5,CASSLGTGRLETQYF
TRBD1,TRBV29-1,CSVEDNRGYEQYF
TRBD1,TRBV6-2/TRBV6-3,CASSYGTGPYEQYF
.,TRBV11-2,CASSSGWANEKLFF
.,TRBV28,CASSSSPGISYEQYF
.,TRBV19,CASIAGSNTEAFF
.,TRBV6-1,CASSEGRGGGYTF
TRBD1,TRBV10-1,CASNLTGAIYEQYF
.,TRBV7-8,CASSPGQNTEAFF
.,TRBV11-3,CASSAGVNSPLHF
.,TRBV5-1,CASGSGAETQYF
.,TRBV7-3,CASSFKSDTQYF
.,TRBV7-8,CASSSRARRRATNEKLFF
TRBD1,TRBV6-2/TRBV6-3,CASSYRQGAVAEAFF
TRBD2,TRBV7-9,CASSLVAGGPQETQYF
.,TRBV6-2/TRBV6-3,CASSYSKGSRGTKETQYF
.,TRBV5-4,CASSFVPALGYEQYF
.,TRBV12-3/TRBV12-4,CASSFSEETQYF
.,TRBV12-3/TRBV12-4,CASSFPSLYGYTF
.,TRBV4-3,CASSRGARATGELFF
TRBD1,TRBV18,CASSPTGGNEQFF
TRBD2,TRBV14,CASSLGTSGVYEQFF
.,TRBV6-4,CASSDSTLGTGELFF
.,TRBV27,CASRDGGYNEQFF
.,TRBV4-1,CASSQALIPGNTIYF
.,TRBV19,CASSLDYSGKVAFF
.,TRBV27,CASSPTQAPYEQYF
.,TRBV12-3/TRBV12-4,CASSPTAYEQYF
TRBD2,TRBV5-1,CASSPTTSGPTDTQYF
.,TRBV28,CASSSRGVETQYF
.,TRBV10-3,CAIAGDGTGELFF
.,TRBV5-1,CASSLLGRDYGYTF
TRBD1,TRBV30,CAWSEHSGQGHQPQHF
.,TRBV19,CASSIKGQSNQPQHF
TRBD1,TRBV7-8,CASSFPRQGSPNSAILGGYTF
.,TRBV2,CASSDLAGNEQFF
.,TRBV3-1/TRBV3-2,CASSRRVGELFF
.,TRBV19,CASSIMGNTQYF
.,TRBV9,CASSVGGDTQYF
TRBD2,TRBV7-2,CASSLVSPLAGGTYEQYF
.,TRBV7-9,CASSPVGTGGAAEAFF
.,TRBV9,CASSVGNTGIPEQYF
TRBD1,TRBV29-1,CSAWTGGNGYTF
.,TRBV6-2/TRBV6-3,CASSRGTFGNQPQHF
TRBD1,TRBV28,CASRGQGLENTIYF
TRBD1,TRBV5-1,CASSLVGQGTQSSYNEQFF
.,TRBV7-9,CASTPSLTVNSDTQYF